The rows below give T cell receptor beta chains drawn from one sample of a study of blood T cell repertoires in COVID-19. Profiling relied on immunoSEQ multiplex PCR, and the TCRdb table lists in-frame clones only, not all of them. The table shows 200,000 to 250,000 clones, with around nine tenths occurring only once. Sequencing was done on a sample of peripheral blood. The source is a woman aged 60-70 years with acute or convalescent COVID-19. Both conserved end residues are part of each CDR3.

j_gene,v_gene,CDR3aa
TRBJ2-5,TRBV2,CASSDRNAGVRETQYF
TRBJ1-3,TRBV6-5,CASSYSFADSGNTIYF
TRBJ1-1,TRBV29-1,CSAIQASNTEAFF
TRBJ1-2,TRBV6-6,CASTLPGTWNDDTF
TRBJ2-7,TRBV7-6,CASSLGGGAYEQYF
TRBJ1-5,TRBV19,CASSMGHGTGSNQPQHF
TRBJ1-2,TRBV5-6,CASSLGQIYGYTF
TRBJ2-5,TRBV4-2,CASSQAGEFTETQYF
TRBJ2-2,TRBV19,CATLVQGSYTGELFF
TRBJ2-7,TRBV6-5,CASRFPGGKAYEQYF
TRBJ2-3,TRBV19,CASSETSTGLSTDTQYF
TRBJ1-2,TRBV28,CASSKGQGLMSYGYTF
TRBJ2-2,TRBV3-1/TRBV3-2,CASSPRTGELFF
TRBJ1-2,TRBV19,CASSSTGTAYGYTF
TRBJ1-5,TRBV24-1,CATSDLLERGQGNQPQHF
TRBJ1-1,TRBV18,CASSRGTGALDTEAFF
TRBJ1-5,TRBV7-9,CASSFIGPGGNQPQHF
TRBJ2-3,TRBV5-1,CASSPGLAGGGDTQYF
TRBJ2-3,TRBV19,CASRKTGAADTQYF
TRBJ1-1,TRBV7-2,CASTGQGNTEAFF
TRBJ2-7,TRBV30,CAFQTGGSYEQYF
TRBJ1-1,TRBV14,CASSLARLGHTEAFF
TRBJ2-6,TRBV6-5,CASSMGGSGANVLTF
TRBJ1-3,TRBV24-1,CATSDPGTGPFSGNTIYF
TRBJ1-2,TRBV30,CALGTRYGYTF
TRBJ1-6,TRBV15,CATSRGRDSPLHF
TRBJ2-2,TRBV5-1,CASSWTGGSGELFF
TRBJ1-5,TRBV5-1,CASSLEGQPNQPQHF
TRBJ2-1,TRBV11-2,CASTIGLARNEQFF
TRBJ2-3,TRBV11-3,CASSHASWGDTQYF
TRBJ1-3,TRBV5-4,CASSPDRGRGNTIYF
TRBJ2-5,TRBV18,CASSPWYQGEVQETQYF
TRBJ1-5,TRBV19,CASSQTRERPQHF
TRBJ2-2,TRBV5-1,CASRQGARTGELFF
TRBJ1-5,TRBV12-5,CASGLSRQGDNQPQHF
TRBJ2-7,TRBV7-8,CASSLKPSGGFGSYEQYF
TRBJ2-3,TRBV5-1,CASRPGGRTDTQYF
TRBJ2-1,TRBV11-3,CASSRRQGGNEQFF
TRBJ1-3,TRBV25-1,CASSENLALTGNTIYF
TRBJ1-5,TRBV5-6,CASSLGQSLNQPQHF
TRBJ1-1,TRBV21-1,CASSKKDWRKQGLLNTEAFF
TRBJ1-5,TRBV19,CASSTDRGANQPQHF
TRBJ2-2,TRBV19,CASSGSSSNTGELFF
TRBJ2-3,TRBV5-4,CASSQNRDRTDTQYF
TRBJ2-7,TRBV11-2,CASSLAWGGVTPYEQYF
TRBJ2-2,TRBV7-7,CASRVQTGELFF
TRBJ1-2,TRBV6-5,CASSFSGQGGGYTF
TRBJ1-4,TRBV19,CASRNRGPAKTEKLFF
TRBJ1-2,TRBV18,CASSGQQGAVNYGYTF
TRBJ2-7,TRBV25-1,CASSDLGLAGDYEQYF
TRBJ2-6,TRBV9,CASSVGRGLAVSGANVLTF